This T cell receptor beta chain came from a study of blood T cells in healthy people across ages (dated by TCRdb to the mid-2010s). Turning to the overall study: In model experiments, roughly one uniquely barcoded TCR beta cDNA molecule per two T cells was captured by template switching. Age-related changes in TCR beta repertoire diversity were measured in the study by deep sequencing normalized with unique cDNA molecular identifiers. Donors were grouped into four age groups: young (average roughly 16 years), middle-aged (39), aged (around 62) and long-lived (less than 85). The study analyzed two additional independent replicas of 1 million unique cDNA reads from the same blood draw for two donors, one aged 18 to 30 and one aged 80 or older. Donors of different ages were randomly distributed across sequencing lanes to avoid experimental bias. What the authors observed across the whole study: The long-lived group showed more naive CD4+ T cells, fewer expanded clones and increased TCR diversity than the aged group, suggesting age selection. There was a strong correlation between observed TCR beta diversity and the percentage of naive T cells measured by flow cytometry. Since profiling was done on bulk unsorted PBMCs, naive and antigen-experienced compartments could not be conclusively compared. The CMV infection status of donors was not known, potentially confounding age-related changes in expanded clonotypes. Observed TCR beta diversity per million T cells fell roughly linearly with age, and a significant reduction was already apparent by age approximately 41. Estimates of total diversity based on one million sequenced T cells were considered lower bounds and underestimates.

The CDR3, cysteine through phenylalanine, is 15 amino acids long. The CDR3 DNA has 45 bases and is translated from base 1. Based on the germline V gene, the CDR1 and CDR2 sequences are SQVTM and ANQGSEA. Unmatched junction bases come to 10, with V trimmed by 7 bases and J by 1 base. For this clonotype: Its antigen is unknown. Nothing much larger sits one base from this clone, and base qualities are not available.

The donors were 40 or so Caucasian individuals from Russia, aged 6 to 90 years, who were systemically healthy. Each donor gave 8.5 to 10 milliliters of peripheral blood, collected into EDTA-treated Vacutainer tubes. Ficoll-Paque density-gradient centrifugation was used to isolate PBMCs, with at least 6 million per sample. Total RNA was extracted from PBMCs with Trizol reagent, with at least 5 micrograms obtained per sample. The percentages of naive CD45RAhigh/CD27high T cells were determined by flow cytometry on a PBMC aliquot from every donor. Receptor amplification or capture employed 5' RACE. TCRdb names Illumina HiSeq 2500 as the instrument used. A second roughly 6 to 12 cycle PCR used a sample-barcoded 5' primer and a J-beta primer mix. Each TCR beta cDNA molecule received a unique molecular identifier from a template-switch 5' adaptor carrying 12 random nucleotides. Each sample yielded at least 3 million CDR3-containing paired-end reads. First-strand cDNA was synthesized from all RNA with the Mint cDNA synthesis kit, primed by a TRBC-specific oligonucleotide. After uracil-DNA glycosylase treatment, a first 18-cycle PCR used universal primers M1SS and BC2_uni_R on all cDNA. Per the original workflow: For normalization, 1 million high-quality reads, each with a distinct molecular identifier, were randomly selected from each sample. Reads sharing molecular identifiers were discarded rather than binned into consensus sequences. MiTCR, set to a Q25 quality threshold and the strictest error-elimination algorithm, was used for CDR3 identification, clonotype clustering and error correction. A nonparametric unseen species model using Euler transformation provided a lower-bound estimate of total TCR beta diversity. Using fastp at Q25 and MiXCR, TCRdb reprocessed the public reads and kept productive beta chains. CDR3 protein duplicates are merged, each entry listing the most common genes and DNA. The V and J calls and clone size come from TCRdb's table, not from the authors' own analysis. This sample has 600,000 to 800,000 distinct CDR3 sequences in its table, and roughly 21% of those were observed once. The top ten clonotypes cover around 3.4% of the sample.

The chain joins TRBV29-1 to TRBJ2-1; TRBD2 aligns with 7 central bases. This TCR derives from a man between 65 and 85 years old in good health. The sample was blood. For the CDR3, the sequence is CSAAFFGRSYNEQFF. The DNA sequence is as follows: TGCAGCGCGGCATTCTTCGGGAGGTCCTACAATGAGCAGTTCTTC.